Listed below are T cell receptor beta chains from one sample, sequenced in a study of T cell responses to AZD1222 COVID-19 vaccine. The repertoire was sequenced with immunoSEQ multiplex PCR; TCRdb's copy has only in-frame clones and lacks some. The data contain some 150,000 clones, approximately 90% of them singletons. The sequencing here drew on peripheral blood, taken 28 days after the second AZD1222 dose. These receptors all come from an adult who received the AZD1222 COVID-19 vaccine. Both conserved end residues are part of each CDR3. D genes are given only for firm matches. Expanded clones get a size class; other rows say once, few or many, or leave the size out.

D	V	size	length	J	CDR3	DNA
TRBD2	TRBV6-1	-	17	TRBJ2-5	CASSGISGRANRETQYF	TGTGCCAGCAGTGGTATTAGCGGGAGGGCGAATAGAGAGACCCAGTACTTC
-	TRBV4-1	few	15	TRBJ2-2	CASSQGRQLTGELFF	TGCGCCAGCAGCCAAGGCCGACAGCTCACCGGGGAGCTGTTTTTT
-	TRBV7-9	-	11	TRBJ1-6	CASSLTEILHF	TGTGCCAGCAGCTTAACCGAAATCCTCCACTTT
-	TRBV6-5	-	14	TRBJ1-5	CAINLRDNNQPQHF	TGTGCCATCAACCTCAGGGATAACAATCAGCCCCAGCATTTT
-	TRBV12-3/TRBV12-4	-	12	TRBJ1-3	CASSLDGNTIYF	TGTGCCAGCAGTTTAGATGGAAACACCATATATTTT
-	TRBV5-1	-	17	TRBJ1-2	CASSLGGLGSTNYGYTF	TGCGCCAGCAGCTTGGGGGGCCTGGGATCCACTAACTATGGCTACACCTTC
-	TRBV18	-	16	TRBJ1-5	CASSRWAGRGNQPQHF	TGTGCCAGCTCCCGGTGGGCAGGGAGAGGCAATCAGCCCCAGCATTTT
-	TRBV7-8	-	21	TRBJ2-6	CASSLRQDQVRPPSGANVLTF	TGTGCCAGCAGCTTACGGCAGGATCAGGTAAGACCTCCCTCTGGGGCCAACGTCCTGACTTTC
TRBD2	TRBV27	-	15	TRBJ2-3	CASSGLAGRTDTQYF	TGTGCCAGCAGTGGACTAGCGGGACGCACAGATACGCAGTATTTT
-	TRBV12-5	-	14	TRBJ1-1	CASGLVPGNTEAFF	TGTGCTAGTGGTTTGGTACCGGGAAACACTGAAGCTTTCTTT
-	TRBV6-1	-	14	TRBJ1-6	CASSDRQGYSPLHF	TGTGCCAGCAGTGACAGGCAGGGATATTCACCCCTCCACTTT
-	TRBV5-4	-	12	TRBJ2-7	CASSLDTYEQYF	TGTGCCAGCAGCTTGGATACCTACGAGCAGTACTTC
-	TRBV6-1	-	13	TRBJ1-1	CASSEPREPEAFF	TGTGCCAGCAGTGAACCCAGGGAGCCTGAAGCTTTCTTT
-	TRBV6-1	once	15	TRBJ2-7	CASSERKGYSFEQYF	TGTGCCAGCAGTGAAAGGAAGGGGTATAGCTTCGAGCAGTACTTC
-	TRBV2	-	14	TRBJ2-7	CASRTRVYSYEQYF	TGTGCCAGCAGGACAAGAGTTTACTCCTACGAGCAGTACTTC
-	TRBV29-1	-	13	TRBJ2-7	CSVEDRISYEQYF	TGCAGCGTTGAAGACAGAATCTCCTACGAGCAGTACTTC
TRBD2	TRBV27	-	16	TRBJ2-1	CASSSIRLAAYNEQFF	TGTGCCAGCAGTTCTATCCGACTAGCGGCATACAATGAGCAGTTCTTC
-	TRBV21-1	-	17	TRBJ2-6	CARVSSRMYSGANVLTF	TGTGCCAGGGTATCGAGCAGGATGTACTCTGGGGCCAACGTCCTGACTTTC
-	TRBV5-5	once	15	TRBJ2-3	CASSFGPVSTDTQYF	TGTGCCAGCAGCTTCGGGCCAGTTAGCACAGATACGCAGTATTTT
-	TRBV21-1	-	17	TRBJ2-5	CASSKWGDQRSQETQYF	TGTGCCAGCAGCAAATGGGGGGACCAACGGAGCCAAGAGACCCAGTACTTC
-	TRBV6-5	-	14	TRBJ2-2	CASSYDSAAGELFF	TGTGCCAGCAGTTACGACAGCGCCGCCGGGGAGCTGTTTTTT
-	TRBV6-5	-	14	TRBJ1-1	CASTPGDVSTEAFF	TGTGCCAGCACCCCGGGGGATGTGAGCACTGAAGCTTTCTTT
-	TRBV14	-	15	TRBJ1-1	CASSQRIGYGTEAFF	TGTGCCAGCAGCCAAAGAATCGGGTATGGCACTGAAGCTTTCTTT
-	TRBV25-1	-	15	TRBJ1-1	CASSAGGGGGTEAFF	TGTGCCAGCAGTGCGGGGGGCGGAGGAGGGACTGAAGCTTTCTTT
-	TRBV19	-	12	TRBJ2-4	CASSIDRNIQYF	TGTGCCAGTAGTATAGATAGGAACATTCAGTACTTC
TRBD1	TRBV25-1	few	15	TRBJ2-2	CASSGYRGNTGELFF	TGTGCCAGCAGTGGATACAGGGGGAACACCGGGGAGCTGTTTTTT
-	TRBV7-6	-	16	TRBJ2-7	CASSPDAGTGLYEQYF	TGTGCCAGCAGCCCTGACGCCGGAACAGGGCTCTACGAGCAGTACTTC
-	TRBV7-6	-	15	TRBJ2-3	CASSGSWGSTDTQYF	TGTGCCAGCAGCGGGTCTTGGGGGAGCACAGATACGCAGTATTTT
-	TRBV7-9	-	13	TRBJ1-4	CASSPDLDEKLFF	TGTGCCAGCAGCCCTGACCTGGATGAAAAACTGTTTTTT
-	TRBV7-9	-	14	TRBJ2-1	CASSTTTSYNEQFF	TGTGCCAGCAGCACGACGACCTCCTACAATGAGCAGTTCTTC
TRBD2	TRBV5-1	-	14	TRBJ2-7	CASSPTGTSYEQYF	TGCGCCAGCAGCCCAACCGGGACTAGCTACGAGCAGTACTTC
-	TRBV9	once	13	TRBJ2-2	CASSVDETGELFF	TGTGCCAGCAGCGTAGATGAGACCGGGGAGCTGTTTTTT
-	TRBV19	-	14	TRBJ2-2	CASRNAANTGELFF	TGTGCCAGTAGAAACGCCGCGAACACCGGGGAGCTGTTTTTT